This T cell receptor beta chain was recorded in a study of blood T cell repertoires in COVID-19. The CDR3 has 16 residues. Germline loops: CDR1 MGHRA, CDR2 YSYEKL. Losses at the gene ends were 0 bases for V and 3 bases for J; bases not matched to a gene: 6. Assay: immunoSEQ multiplex PCR; the TCRdb copy retains only in-frame clones and omits some. This sample has fewer than 150,000 clones; around 83% occur once, and the top ten carry 15% to 20%. The clonotype was recovered from a woman aged 50 to 65 with acute or convalescent COVID-19. This sequence joins TRBV4-1 and TRBJ2-7, with TRBD2 matching over 9 bases. Sequences were obtained from peripheral blood. CDR3 sequence: CASSQDPLAGNYEQYF. The CDR3 nucleotides read TGCGCCAGCAGCCAAGATCCACTAGCGGGTAACTACGAGCAGTACTTC.